This TCR beta chain derives from a study of shared clonotypes between healthy human individuals. Comments on this clone: Antigen unknown.

Germline V gene lookup returns CDR1 DFQATT and CDR2 SNEGSKA (reference sequence). V lost 6 bases and J lost 3, with 9 bases in between. The CDR3 is 11 amino acids. Generated by immunoSEQ multiplex PCR, the TCRdb table keeps only in-frame clones and is missing some. Of millions of clones detected, approximately 90% appear once; the ten largest clones hold over 0.12%. Study-level results: Naive CD4 clonotype sharing across several donors was about 5%. Clonotype sharing among donors was thought likely to change with sequencing depth.

This sequence joins TRBV20-1 and TRBJ2-7; D remains unclear. The origin of this receptor is a man between 18 and 35 years old in good health. The source material was naive CD4+ T cells sorted from blood. Subset denoted: CD45RA+ positively selected. The CDR3 DNA sequence: TGCAGTGCCCCCTACGGCTACGAGCAGTACTTC. Amino acid sequence: CSAPYGYEQYF.